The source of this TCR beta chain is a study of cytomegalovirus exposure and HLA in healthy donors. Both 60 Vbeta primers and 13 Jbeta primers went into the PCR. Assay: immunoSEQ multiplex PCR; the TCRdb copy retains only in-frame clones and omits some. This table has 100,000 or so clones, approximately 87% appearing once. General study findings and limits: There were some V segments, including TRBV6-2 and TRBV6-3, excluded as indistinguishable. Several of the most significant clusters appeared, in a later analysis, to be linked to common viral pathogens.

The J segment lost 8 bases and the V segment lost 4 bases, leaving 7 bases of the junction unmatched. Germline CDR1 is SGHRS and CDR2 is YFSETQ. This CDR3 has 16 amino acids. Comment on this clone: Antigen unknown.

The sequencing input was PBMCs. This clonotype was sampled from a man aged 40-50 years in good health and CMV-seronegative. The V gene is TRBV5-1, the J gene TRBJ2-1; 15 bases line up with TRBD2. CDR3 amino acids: CASSQGLAGGLDEQFF. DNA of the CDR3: TGCGCCAGCAGCCAAGGACTAGCGGGGGGGTTGGATGAGCAGTTCTTC.